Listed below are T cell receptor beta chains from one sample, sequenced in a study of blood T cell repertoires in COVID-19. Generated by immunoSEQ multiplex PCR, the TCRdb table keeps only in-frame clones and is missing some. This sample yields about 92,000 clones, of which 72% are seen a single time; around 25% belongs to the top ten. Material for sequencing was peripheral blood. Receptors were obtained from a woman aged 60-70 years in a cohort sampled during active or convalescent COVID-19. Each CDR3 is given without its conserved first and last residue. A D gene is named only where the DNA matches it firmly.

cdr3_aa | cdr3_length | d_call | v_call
ASSLGGASSYGYT | 13 | NA | TRBV28
ASSVTGVSDTQY | 12 | TRBD1 | TRBV9
ASRGQGRTADTQY | 13 | TRBD1 | TRBV28
ASSRSGGAGNTIY | 13 | NA | TRBV3-1/TRBV3-2
ASSHPFGGSVDTQY | 14 | TRBD2 | TRBV4-2
SVEISSGGSYNEQF | 14 | TRBD2 | TRBV29-1
ASGTGTSFTDTQY | 13 | TRBD2 | TRBV10-3
ASSQEWTSGYT | 11 | NA | TRBV4-2
ASSYTGFYEQY | 11 | NA | TRBV6-2/TRBV6-3
ASSQGTSGGSYEQY | 14 | TRBD2 | TRBV27
ASSQDIRQGNDAF | 13 | TRBD1 | TRBV3-1/TRBV3-2
ASSPYSSFAGEETQY | 15 | TRBD2 | TRBV2
ASSPHGTGSYNEQF | 14 | TRBD1 | TRBV28
ASSRTSGGALPGELF | 15 | TRBD2 | TRBV4-2
ASSQADKGAYNEQF | 14 | NA | TRBV4-2
ASSLWSRGANVLT | 13 | NA | TRBV28
ASSSPGLAGGRTDTQY | 16 | TRBD2 | TRBV5-5
ASSLERGGLYNEQF | 14 | TRBD2 | TRBV5-4
ASTPWGRGNTEAF | 13 | NA | TRBV7-2
ASSPGTGRLGKIQPQH | 16 | TRBD1 | TRBV3-1/TRBV3-2
ASSLDLGPNEQF | 12 | NA | TRBV7-9
ASNKDRYLYEQY | 12 | TRBD1 | TRBV28
ASSIRTVGFYNEQF | 14 | NA | TRBV19
ASSSPGQGRRTDTQY | 15 | TRBD1 | TRBV28
ASSHLSGARLRYTDTQY | 17 | NA | TRBV7-8
SARDTYEQY | 9 | NA | TRBV20-1
ATSMPGTGYHYGYT | 14 | TRBD1 | TRBV15
ASSLGTGFGEKLF | 13 | TRBD1 | TRBV7-9
ASSQTWTGSNGYT | 13 | TRBD1 | TRBV6-2/TRBV6-3
ASSMIGGGYSNQPQH | 15 | NA | TRBV19
ASRKGDTFSGANVLT | 15 | NA | TRBV19
ASSESTGDRGRGTTNEKLF | 19 | TRBD1 | TRBV10-1
ASSRDRSNEQF | 11 | NA | TRBV7-3
ASSGSDLPAGELF | 13 | NA | TRBV10-1
ASSLDRGLSGYT | 12 | NA | TRBV5-1
ASSLDGRGWYGYT | 13 | NA | TRBV5-1
ASSYLGRNQPQH | 12 | NA | TRBV6-6
ASGWGDSPYEQY | 12 | NA | TRBV12-5
ASSPLLRQQNTQY | 13 | NA | TRBV5-6
ASSLLGPGVGYT | 12 | NA | TRBV7-3
ASSLGSGVSYEQY | 13 | TRBD2 | TRBV7-8